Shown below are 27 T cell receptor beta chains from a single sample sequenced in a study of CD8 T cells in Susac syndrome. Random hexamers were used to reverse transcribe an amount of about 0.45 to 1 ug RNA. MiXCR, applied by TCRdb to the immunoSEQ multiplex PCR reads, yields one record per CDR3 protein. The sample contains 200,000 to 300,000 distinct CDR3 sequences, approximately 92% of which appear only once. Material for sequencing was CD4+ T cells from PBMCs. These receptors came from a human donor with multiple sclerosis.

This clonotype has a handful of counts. The DNA of the CDR3 is TGCAGCGTTGATGGAGAAGGGGCACTGTACTTC. It translates to CSVDGEGALYF. The rearrangement joins TRBV29-1 to TRBJ2-5, with D possibly TRBD1 on 5 matching bases. The V gene lost 3 bases and the J gene lost 13 bases, with 15 bases spanning the gap. This CDR3 has 11 residues. Germline CDR1 SQVTM, CDR2 ANQGSEA.

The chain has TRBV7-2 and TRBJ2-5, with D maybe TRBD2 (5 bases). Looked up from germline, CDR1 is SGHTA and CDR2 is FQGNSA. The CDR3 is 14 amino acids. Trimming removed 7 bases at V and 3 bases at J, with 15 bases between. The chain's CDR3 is CASTRGFSEETQYF. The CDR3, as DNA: TGTGCCAGCACCCGAGGGTTTAGCGAAGAGACCCAGTACTTC.

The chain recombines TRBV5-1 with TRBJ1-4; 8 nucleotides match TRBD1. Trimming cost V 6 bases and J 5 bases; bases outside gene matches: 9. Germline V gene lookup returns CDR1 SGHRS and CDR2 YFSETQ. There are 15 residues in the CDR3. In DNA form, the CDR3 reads TGCGCCAGCACCCGGGACAGGCCACAAAATGAAAAACTGTTTTTT. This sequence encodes CASTRDRPQNEKLFF.

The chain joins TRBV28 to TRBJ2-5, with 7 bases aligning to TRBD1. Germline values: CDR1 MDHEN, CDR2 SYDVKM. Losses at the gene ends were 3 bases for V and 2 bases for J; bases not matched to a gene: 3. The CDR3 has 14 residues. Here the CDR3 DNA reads TGTGCCAGCAGTTTTGTCAGGGGGCAAGAGACCCAGTACTTC. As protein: CASSFVRGQETQYF.

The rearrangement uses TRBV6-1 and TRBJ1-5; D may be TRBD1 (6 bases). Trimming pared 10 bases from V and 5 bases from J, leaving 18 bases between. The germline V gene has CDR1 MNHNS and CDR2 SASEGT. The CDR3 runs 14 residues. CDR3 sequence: CATAGTFTDQPQHF. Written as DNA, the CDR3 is TGTGCCACCGCGGGGACATTTACGGATCAGCCCCAGCATTTT.

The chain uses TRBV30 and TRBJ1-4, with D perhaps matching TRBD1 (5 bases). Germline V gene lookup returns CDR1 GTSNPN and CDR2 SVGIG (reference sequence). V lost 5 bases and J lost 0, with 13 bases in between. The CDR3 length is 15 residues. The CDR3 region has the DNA TGTGCCTGGGCTCGCGGGGGGACAACTAATGAAAAACTGTTTTTT. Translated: CAWARGGTTNEKLFF.

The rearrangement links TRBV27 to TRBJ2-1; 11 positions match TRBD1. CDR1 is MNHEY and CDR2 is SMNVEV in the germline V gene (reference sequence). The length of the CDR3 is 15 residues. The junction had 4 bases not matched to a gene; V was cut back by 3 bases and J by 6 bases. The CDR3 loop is CASSFPGQGVNEQFF. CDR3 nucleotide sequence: TGTGCCAGCAGTTTCCCGGGACAGGGGGTCAATGAGCAGTTCTTC.

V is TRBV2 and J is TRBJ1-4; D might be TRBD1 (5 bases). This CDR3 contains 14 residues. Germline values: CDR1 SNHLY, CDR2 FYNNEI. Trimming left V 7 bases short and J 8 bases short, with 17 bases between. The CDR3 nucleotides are TGTGCCAGCACTTCGAATCGACAGCCCGAAAAACTGTTTTTT. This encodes CASTSNRQPEKLFF.

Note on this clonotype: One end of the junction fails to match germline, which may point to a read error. The CDR3 is CSALQGPYEQHF. Here the CDR3 DNA reads TGCAGTGCATTACAGGGGCCCTACGAGCAGCACTTC. The chain combines TRBV20-1 with TRBJ2-7; TRBD1 matches at 7 bases. The CDR3 is 12 residues long. Germline values: CDR1 DFQATT, CDR2 SNEGSKA (reference sequence).

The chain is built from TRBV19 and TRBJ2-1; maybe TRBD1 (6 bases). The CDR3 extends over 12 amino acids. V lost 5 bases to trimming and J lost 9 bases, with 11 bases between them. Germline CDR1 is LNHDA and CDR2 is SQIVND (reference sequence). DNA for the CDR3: TGTGCCAGTAGTCCACAGGGTGGTGAGCAGTTCTTC. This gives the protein CASSPQGGEQFF.

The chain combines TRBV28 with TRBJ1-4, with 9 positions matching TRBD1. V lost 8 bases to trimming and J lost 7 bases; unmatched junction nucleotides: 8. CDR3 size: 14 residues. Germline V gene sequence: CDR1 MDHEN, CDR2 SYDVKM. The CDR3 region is CASYRRDRVEKLFF. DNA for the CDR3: TGTGCCAGCTATCGACGGGACAGGGTTGAAAAACTGTTTTTT.

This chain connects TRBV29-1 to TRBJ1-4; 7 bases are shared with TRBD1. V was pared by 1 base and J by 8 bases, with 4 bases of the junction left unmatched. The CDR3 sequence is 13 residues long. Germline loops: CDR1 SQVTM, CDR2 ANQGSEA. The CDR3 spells CSVEAHRGEKLFF. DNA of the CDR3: TGCAGCGTTGAAGCTCACAGGGGCGAAAAACTGTTTTTT. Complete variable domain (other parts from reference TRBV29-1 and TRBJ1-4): SAVISQKPSRDICQRGTSLTIQCQVDSQVTMMFWYRQQPGQSLTLIATANQGSEATYESGFVIDKFPISRPNLTFSTLTVSNMSPEDSSIYLCSVEAHRGEKLFFGSGTQLSVL.

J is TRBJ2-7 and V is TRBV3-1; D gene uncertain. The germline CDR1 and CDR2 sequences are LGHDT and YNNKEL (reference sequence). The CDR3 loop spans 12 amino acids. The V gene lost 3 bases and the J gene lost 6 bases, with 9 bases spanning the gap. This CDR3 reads CASSHRFGEQYV. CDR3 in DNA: TGTGCCAGCAGCCACAGGTTCGGCGAGCAGTACGTC.

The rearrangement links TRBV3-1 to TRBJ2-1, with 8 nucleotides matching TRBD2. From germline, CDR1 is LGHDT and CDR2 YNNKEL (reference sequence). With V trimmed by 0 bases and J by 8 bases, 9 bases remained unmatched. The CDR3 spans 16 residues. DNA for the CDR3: TGTGCCAGCAGCCAAGATGTGAGCGGGAGTTCGGATGAGCAGTTCTTC. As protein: CASSQDVSGSSDEQFF.

In DNA, the CDR3 is TGTGCCAGCAGCAACCCGGGAAGGGGTGAAGCTTTCTTT. This encodes CASSNPGRGEAFF. This chain joins TRBV21-1 and TRBJ1-1; TRBD1, the table's D call, was not compared with the DNA. TRBV21-1 is a recognized pseudogene. The CDR3 loop spans 13 amino acids.

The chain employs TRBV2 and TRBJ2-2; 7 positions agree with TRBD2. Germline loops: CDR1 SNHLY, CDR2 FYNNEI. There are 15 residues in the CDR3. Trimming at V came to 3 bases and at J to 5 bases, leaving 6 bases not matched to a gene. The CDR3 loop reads CASSEGGSGTGELFF. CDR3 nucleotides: TGTGCCAGCAGTGAGGGCGGGAGCGGGACCGGGGAGCTGTTTTTT.

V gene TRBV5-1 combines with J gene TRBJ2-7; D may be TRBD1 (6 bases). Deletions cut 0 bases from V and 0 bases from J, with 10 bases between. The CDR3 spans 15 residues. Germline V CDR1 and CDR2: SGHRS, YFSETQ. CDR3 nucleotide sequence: TGCGCCAGCAGCTTGGAGCCAGGGGCCTCCTACGAGCAGTACTTC. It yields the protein CASSLEPGASYEQYF.

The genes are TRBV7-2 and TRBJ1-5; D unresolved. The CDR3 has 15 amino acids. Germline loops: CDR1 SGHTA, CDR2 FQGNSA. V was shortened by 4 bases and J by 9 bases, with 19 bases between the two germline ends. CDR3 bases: TGTGCCAGCAGCTGGCGTGGCAGGTCAGAATTGCCCCAGCATTTT. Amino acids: CASSWRGRSELPQHF.

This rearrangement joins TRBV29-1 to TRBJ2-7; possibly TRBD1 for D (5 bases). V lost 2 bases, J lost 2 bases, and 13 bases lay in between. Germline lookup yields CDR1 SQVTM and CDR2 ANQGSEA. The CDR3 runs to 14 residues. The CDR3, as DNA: TGCAGCGTTGAATTGGTAGGGGTAACCTACGAGCAGTACTTC. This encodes CSVELVGVTYEQYF.

DNA for the CDR3: TGTGCCAGCAGCCAAGAACTTTTGGGGTTCAATGAGCAGTTCTTC. Translating gives CASSQELLGFNEQFF. The chain links TRBV3-1 to TRBJ2-1; D uncertain. The CDR3 is made up of 15 amino acids. The V and J ends lost 0 bases and 6 bases respectively, with 12 bases between them. In germline, CDR1 is LGHDT, CDR2 YNNKEL (reference sequence).

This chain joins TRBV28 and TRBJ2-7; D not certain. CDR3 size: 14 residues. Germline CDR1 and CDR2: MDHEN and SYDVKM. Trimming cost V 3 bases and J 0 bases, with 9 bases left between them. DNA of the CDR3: TGTGCCAGCAGTTTCAGTCAGGCCTCCTACGAGCAGTACTTC. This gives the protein CASSFSQASYEQYF.

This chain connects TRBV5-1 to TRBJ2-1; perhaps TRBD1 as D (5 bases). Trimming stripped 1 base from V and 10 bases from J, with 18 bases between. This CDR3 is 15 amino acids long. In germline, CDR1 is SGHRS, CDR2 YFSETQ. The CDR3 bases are TGCGCCAGCAGCTTGAGTGGTCGGACGACAGAAGAGCAGTTCTTC. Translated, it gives CASSLSGRTTEEQFF.

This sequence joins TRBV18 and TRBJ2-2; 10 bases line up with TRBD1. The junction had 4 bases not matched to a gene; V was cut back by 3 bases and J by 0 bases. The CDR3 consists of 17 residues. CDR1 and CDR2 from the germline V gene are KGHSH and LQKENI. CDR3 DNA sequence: TGTGCCAGCTCACCCCGAGGACAGGGGGCGAACACCGGGGAGCTGTTTTTT. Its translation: CASSPRGQGANTGELFF.

CDR3 sequence (DNA): TGCGCCAGCAGCTCGGCACAGGGTGCGGGCACTGAAGCTTTCTTT. Translated: CASSSAQGAGTEAFF. The genes are TRBV5-1 and TRBJ1-1; D is perhaps TRBD1 (6 bases). This CDR3 has 15 residues. The V and J ends lost 3 bases and 4 bases respectively, with 16 bases between them. In germline, CDR1 is SGHRS, CDR2 YFSETQ.

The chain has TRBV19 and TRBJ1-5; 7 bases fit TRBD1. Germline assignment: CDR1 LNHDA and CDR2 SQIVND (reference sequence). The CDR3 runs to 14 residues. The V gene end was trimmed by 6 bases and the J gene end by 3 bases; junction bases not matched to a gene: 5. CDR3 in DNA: TGTGCCAGTAGGGGAGGGACAGACAATCAGCCCCAGCATTTT. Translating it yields CASRGGTDNQPQHF.

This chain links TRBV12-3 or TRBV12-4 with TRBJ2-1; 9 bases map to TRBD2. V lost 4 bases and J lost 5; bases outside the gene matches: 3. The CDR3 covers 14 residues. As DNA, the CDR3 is TGTGCCAGCAGTTCGACTAGCGGAGACAATGAGCAGTTCTTC. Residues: CASSSTSGDNEQFF.

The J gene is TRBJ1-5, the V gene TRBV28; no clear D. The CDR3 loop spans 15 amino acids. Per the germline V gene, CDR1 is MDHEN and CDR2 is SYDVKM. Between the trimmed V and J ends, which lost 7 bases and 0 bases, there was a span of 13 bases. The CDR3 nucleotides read TGTGCCAGCATACTCACTGGATATAGCAATCAGCCCCAGCATTTT. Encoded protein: CASILTGYSNQPQHF. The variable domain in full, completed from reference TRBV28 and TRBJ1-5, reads DVKVTQSSRYLVKRTGEKVFLECVQDMDHENMFWYRQDPGLGLRLIYFSYDVKMKEKGDIPEGYSVSREKKERFSLILESASTNQTSMYLCASILTGYSNQPQHFGDGTRLSIL.